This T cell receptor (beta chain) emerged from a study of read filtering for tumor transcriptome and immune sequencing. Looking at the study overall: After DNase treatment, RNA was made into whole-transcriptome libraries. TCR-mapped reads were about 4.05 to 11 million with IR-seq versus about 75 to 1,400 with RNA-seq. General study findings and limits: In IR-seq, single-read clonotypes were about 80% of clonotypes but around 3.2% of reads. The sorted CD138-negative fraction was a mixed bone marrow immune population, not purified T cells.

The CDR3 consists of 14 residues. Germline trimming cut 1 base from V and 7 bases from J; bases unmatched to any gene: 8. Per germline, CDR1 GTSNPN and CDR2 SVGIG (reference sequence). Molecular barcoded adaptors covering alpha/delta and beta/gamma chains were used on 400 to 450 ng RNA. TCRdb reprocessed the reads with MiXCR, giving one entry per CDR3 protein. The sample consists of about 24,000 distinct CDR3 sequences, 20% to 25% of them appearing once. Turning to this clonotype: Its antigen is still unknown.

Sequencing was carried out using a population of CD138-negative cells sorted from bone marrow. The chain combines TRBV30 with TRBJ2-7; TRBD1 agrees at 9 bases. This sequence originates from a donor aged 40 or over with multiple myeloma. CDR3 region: CAWSALHRGQEQYF. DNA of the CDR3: TGTGCCTGGAGTGCCCTTCACAGGGGGCAAGAGCAGTACTTC. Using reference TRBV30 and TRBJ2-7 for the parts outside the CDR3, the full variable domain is SQTIHQWPATLVQPVGSPLSLECTVEGTSNPNLYWYRQAAGRGLQLLFYSVGIGQISSEVPQNLSASRPQDRQFILSSKKLLLSDSGFYLCAWSALHRGQEQYFGPGTRLTVT.